These 17 T cell receptor beta chains originate from one sample sequenced in a study of blood T cell repertoires in COVID-19. The data were produced by immunoSEQ multiplex PCR, yet TCRdb's version contains in-frame clones alone and is incomplete. The sample yields about 100,000 clones, around four fifths seen once. Input material: peripheral blood. The receptors come from a man between 65 and 80 years old with active or convalescent COVID-19.

The V and J genes are TRBV3-1 (or the pseudogene TRBV3-2) and TRBJ2-3; TRBD2 aligns across 7 bases. The CDR3 sequence is 17 residues long. From germline, CDR1 is LGHDT and CDR2 YNNKEL (reference sequence). V lost 0 bases and J lost 1; bases outside the gene matches: 7. CDR3 in DNA: TGTGCCAGCAGCCAAGATCACGGGGGGTACTGCACAGATACGCAGTATTTT. This translates into CASSQDHGGYCTDTQYF.

The genes are TRBV12-5 and TRBJ2-4, with D possibly being TRBD1 (6 bases). Trimming stripped 1 base from V and 1 base from J, with 11 bases between. From germline, CDR1 is LGHNT and CDR2 FRNRAP. The CDR3 covers 16 residues. Written as DNA, the CDR3 is TGTGCTAGTGGTTTGGCGACAGGCCCGGCCAAAAACATTCAGTACTTC. Translated: CASGLATGPAKNIQYF.

The chain couples TRBV6-5 to TRBJ2-7; 7 positions agree with TRBD1. Losses at the gene ends were 5 bases for V and 2 bases for J; bases not matched to a gene: 6. The CDR3 has 14 residues. The germline V gene encodes CDR1 MNHEY and CDR2 SVGAGI. The CDR3 reads CASSQQGWAYEQYF. CDR3 coding DNA: TGTGCCAGCAGTCAACAGGGGTGGGCCTACGAGCAGTACTTC.

The chain combines TRBV30 with TRBJ2-1, with D perhaps TRBD1 (6 bases). Trimming left V 8 bases short and J 2 bases short, with 10 bases between. Germline loops: CDR1 GTSNPN, CDR2 SVGIG (reference sequence). This CDR3 is built from 12 residues. The DNA for the CDR3 is TGTGCCGGGAAGGGGGCCTACAATGAGCAGTTCTTC. Its translation: CAGKGAYNEQFF.

This clone was recorded a few times. The V gene is TRBV9, the J gene TRBJ2-3; 8 positions match TRBD1. CDR3 length: 16 amino acids. Germline loops: CDR1 SGDLS, CDR2 YYNGEE. The V segment lost 0 bases and the J segment 1 base; nucleotides outside the gene matches: 4. CDR3 protein: CASSVAGQGGTDTQYF. In DNA form, the CDR3 reads TGTGCCAGCAGCGTAGCCGGACAGGGTGGCACAGATACGCAGTATTTT.

This chain links TRBV6-5 with TRBJ2-3; the match to TRBD2 covers 11 bases. The CDR3 runs 16 residues. Germline CDR1 MNHEY, CDR2 SVGAGI. V shed 4 bases, J shed 3 bases, and the junction held 6 bases outside the gene matches. The CDR3 protein is CASSSIAGGPTDTQYF. Written as DNA, the CDR3 is TGTGCCAGCAGTTCCATAGCGGGAGGGCCGACAGATACGCAGTATTTT.

The chain couples TRBV6-5 to TRBJ1-3; D perhaps matches TRBD1 (6 bases). The V end lost 6 bases, the J end lost 4 bases, and 10 bases lay between the germline ends. The germline gives CDR1 MNHEY, CDR2 SVGAGI. The CDR3 spans 13 residues. The DNA for the CDR3 is TGTGCCAGCAGGCGACAGGAAGGAAACACCATATATTTT. Residues: CASRRQEGNTIYF.

The chain combines TRBV18 with TRBJ1-5; TRBD1 might be the D (6 bases). CDR1 KGHSH and CDR2 LQKENI come from the germline V gene. The germline V and J ends were trimmed by 8 bases and 4 bases, with 12 bases remaining between them. The CDR3 loop spans 13 amino acids. The CDR3 loop reads CASAPDSNQPQHF. The CDR3 nucleotides are TGTGCCAGCGCCCCGGACAGTAATCAGCCCCAGCATTTT. Complete variable domain (other parts from reference TRBV18 and TRBJ1-5): NAGVMQNPRHLVRRRGQEARLRCSPMKGHSHVYWYRQLPEEGLKFMVYLQKENIIDESGMPKERFSAEFPKEGPSILRIQQVVRGDSAAYFCASAPDSNQPQHFGDGTRLSIL.

The CDR3 nucleotides are TGTGCCAGCAGCACTAGCGGGAGACAGACCCAGTACTTC. Protein: CASSTSGRQTQYF. The chain joins TRBV3-1 (or the pseudogene TRBV3-2) to TRBJ2-5; 11 nucleotides agree with TRBD2. Germline CDR1 is LGHDT and CDR2 is YNNKEL (reference sequence). The CDR3 loop spans 13 amino acids. J lost 6 bases, V lost 5 bases, and 2 bases had no gene match.

The chain has TRBV4-3 and TRBJ2-4; TRBD2 aligns across 11 bases. CDR1 and CDR2 from the germline V gene are LGHNA and YSLEER. The CDR3 totals 19 residues. V shed 0 bases and J 0 bases; nucleotides not matched to a gene: 7. CDR3 region: CASSQEGSGRASAKNIQYF. Written as DNA, the CDR3 is TGCGCCAGCAGCCAAGAAGGTAGCGGGAGGGCCTCAGCCAAAAACATTCAGTACTTC.

Only one count was recorded for this clone. The genes are TRBV4-2 and TRBJ2-3; 9 bases fit TRBD2. There are 15 residues in the CDR3. Germline V gene lookup returns CDR1 LGHNA and CDR2 YNFKEQ. V shed 6 bases, J shed 3 bases, and the junction held 7 bases outside the gene matches. The CDR3 DNA sequence: TGTGCCAGCAGTTCCGCTAGCGGGGTTACAGATACGCAGTATTTT. It encodes CASSSASGVTDTQYF.

At least ten counts were recorded for this clone. The DNA of the CDR3 is TGTGCCAGCAGTCTTAGGACAGTGAACACTGAAGCTTTCTTT. It specifies CASSLRTVNTEAFF. This chain joins TRBV7-9 and TRBJ1-1, with D maybe TRBD1 (6 bases). CDR3 length: 14 residues. V dropped 6 bases and J dropped 0 bases, with 11 bases sitting between them. From germline, CDR1 is SEHNR and CDR2 FQNEAQ (reference sequence).

The rearrangement links TRBV30 to TRBJ1-4; 7 bases are a match to TRBD1. The CDR3 consists of 14 residues. In germline, CDR1 is GTSNPN, CDR2 SVGIG (reference sequence). Germline trimming cut 3 bases from V and 8 bases from J; bases unmatched to any gene: 9. CDR3 sequence reads: CAWSSGTVGEKLFF. Here the CDR3 DNA reads TGTGCCTGGAGCTCCGGGACAGTCGGGGAAAAACTGTTTTTT. Looking up the rest from reference TRBV30 and TRBJ1-4 gives the full variable domain: SQTIHQWPATLVQPVGSPLSLECTVEGTSNPNLYWYRQAAGRGLQLLFYSVGIGQISSEVPQNLSASRPQDRQFILSSKKLLLSDSGFYLCAWSSGTVGEKLFFGSGTQLSVL.

In its sample, this clone was seen once. The J gene is TRBJ1-5, the V gene TRBV28; tentative D call: TRBD1 (6 bases). V lost 6 bases to trimming and J lost 1 base, with 13 bases between them. The length of the CDR3 is 15 residues. Per the germline V gene, CDR1 is MDHEN and CDR2 is SYDVKM. The CDR3 nucleotides read TGTGCCAGCAGGGCCGACAGGAAGAGCAATCAGCCCCAGCATTTT. Translation: CASRADRKSNQPQHF.

The chain is built from TRBV2 and TRBJ1-5; a weak D match, TRBD1 (5 bases). The CDR3 has 14 amino acids. Germline V lookup: CDR1 SNHLY, CDR2 FYNNEI. V lost 6 bases to trimming and J lost 3 bases, with 12 bases between them. The CDR3 DNA sequence: TGTGCCAGCAGCGTAGACAGTACCAATCAGCCCCAGCATTTT. Amino acids: CASSVDSTNQPQHF.

The chain joins TRBV30 to TRBJ2-5, with 11 bases lining up with TRBD2. This CDR3 has 16 residues. Germline V gene data show CDR1 as GTSNPN and CDR2 as SVGIG (reference sequence). Losses at the gene ends were 2 bases for V and 4 bases for J; bases not matched to a gene: 9. CDR3 loop: CAWSTGELAGVETQYF. CDR3 sequence (DNA): TGTGCCTGGAGTACGGGCGAACTAGCGGGGGTAGAGACCCAGTACTTC.

This chain uses TRBV20-1 with TRBJ1-2, with TRBD1 matching 7 bases. Germline V gene sequence: CDR1 DFQATT, CDR2 SNEGSKA (reference sequence). With V trimmed by 3 bases and J by 6 bases, 13 bases remained unmatched. The CDR3 spans 15 residues. CDR3 sequence (DNA): TGCAGTGCTAGTGCACGGCAGGGGGTGTCAGATGGCTACACCTTC. Protein: CSASARQGVSDGYTF.